Given below is one TCR beta chain in context. The CDR3 spans 17 residues. V dropped 0 bases and J dropped 4; count of bases not matched to a gene: 14. Germline loops: CDR1 DFQATT, CDR2 SNEGSKA (reference sequence). The data are from a study of patients and donors after allogeneic stem cell transplantation. From the RT-PCR reads, TCRdb called clonotypes with MiXCR, one entry per CDR3 protein. The repertoire has about 960,000 distinct CDR3 sequences, more than 15% of them found once; the top ten carry 6%. The V call is TRBV20-1, the J call TRBJ2-5; TRBD2 matches 7 bases. The sequence was collected from a human donor who was either an allogeneic HSCT recipient or a stem cell or donor lymphocyte infusion donor (not recorded which). It is not recorded whose cells these are; they may come from a transplant donor. Source material: blood, either unsorted or a sorted T cell fraction (not recorded which). Here the CDR3 DNA reads TGCAGTGCTAGAGATAATCTGCGGGAGACCCGAGGAGAGACCCAGTACTTC. It encodes CSARDNLRETRGETQYF.